Detailed here is one TCR beta chain. Per the original methods: Amplification of reference gene primers provided the estimated nucleated cell counts. Method: immunoSEQ multiplex PCR; TCRdb's copy keeps in-frame clones and lacks some. V and J calls and clone size are as listed in that table; D and trimming were resolved from the DNA. The sample lists over 250,000 clones; around 90% were seen once. These data belong to a study of blood T cell repertoires in COVID-19. About the research overall: The United States, Italy and Spain supplied acute and convalescent COVID-19 samples. T cells, B-cell-depleted T cells, or PBMCs supplied cDNA or gDNA.

The germline gives CDR1 SEHNR, CDR2 FQNEAQ (reference sequence). V lost 5 bases to trimming and J lost 3 bases; unmatched junction nucleotides: 6. CDR3 size: 17 residues. Sequencing input: peripheral blood. The chain recombines TRBV7-9 with TRBJ2-1; 14 nucleotides agree with TRBD2. The sequence derives from a man in his forties or fifties with acute or convalescent COVID-19. CDR3 sequence reads: CASSPRLAGGVYNEQFF. CDR3 bases: TGTGCCAGCAGCCCACGACTAGCGGGGGGGGTCTACAATGAGCAGTTCTTC.